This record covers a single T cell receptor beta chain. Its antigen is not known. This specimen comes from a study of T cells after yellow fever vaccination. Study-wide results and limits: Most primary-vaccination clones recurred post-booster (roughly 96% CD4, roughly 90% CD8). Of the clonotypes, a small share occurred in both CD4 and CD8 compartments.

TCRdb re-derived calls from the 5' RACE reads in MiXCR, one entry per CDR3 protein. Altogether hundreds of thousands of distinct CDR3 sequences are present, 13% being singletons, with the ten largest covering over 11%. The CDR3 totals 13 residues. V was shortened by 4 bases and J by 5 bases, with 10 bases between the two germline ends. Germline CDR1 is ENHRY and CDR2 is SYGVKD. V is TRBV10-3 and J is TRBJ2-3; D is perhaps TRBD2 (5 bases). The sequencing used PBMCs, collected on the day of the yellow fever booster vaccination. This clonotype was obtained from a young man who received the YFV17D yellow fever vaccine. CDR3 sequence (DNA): TGTGCCATCAGTGGGACTTCTAGAGATACGCAGTATTTT. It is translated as CAISGTSRDTQYF.